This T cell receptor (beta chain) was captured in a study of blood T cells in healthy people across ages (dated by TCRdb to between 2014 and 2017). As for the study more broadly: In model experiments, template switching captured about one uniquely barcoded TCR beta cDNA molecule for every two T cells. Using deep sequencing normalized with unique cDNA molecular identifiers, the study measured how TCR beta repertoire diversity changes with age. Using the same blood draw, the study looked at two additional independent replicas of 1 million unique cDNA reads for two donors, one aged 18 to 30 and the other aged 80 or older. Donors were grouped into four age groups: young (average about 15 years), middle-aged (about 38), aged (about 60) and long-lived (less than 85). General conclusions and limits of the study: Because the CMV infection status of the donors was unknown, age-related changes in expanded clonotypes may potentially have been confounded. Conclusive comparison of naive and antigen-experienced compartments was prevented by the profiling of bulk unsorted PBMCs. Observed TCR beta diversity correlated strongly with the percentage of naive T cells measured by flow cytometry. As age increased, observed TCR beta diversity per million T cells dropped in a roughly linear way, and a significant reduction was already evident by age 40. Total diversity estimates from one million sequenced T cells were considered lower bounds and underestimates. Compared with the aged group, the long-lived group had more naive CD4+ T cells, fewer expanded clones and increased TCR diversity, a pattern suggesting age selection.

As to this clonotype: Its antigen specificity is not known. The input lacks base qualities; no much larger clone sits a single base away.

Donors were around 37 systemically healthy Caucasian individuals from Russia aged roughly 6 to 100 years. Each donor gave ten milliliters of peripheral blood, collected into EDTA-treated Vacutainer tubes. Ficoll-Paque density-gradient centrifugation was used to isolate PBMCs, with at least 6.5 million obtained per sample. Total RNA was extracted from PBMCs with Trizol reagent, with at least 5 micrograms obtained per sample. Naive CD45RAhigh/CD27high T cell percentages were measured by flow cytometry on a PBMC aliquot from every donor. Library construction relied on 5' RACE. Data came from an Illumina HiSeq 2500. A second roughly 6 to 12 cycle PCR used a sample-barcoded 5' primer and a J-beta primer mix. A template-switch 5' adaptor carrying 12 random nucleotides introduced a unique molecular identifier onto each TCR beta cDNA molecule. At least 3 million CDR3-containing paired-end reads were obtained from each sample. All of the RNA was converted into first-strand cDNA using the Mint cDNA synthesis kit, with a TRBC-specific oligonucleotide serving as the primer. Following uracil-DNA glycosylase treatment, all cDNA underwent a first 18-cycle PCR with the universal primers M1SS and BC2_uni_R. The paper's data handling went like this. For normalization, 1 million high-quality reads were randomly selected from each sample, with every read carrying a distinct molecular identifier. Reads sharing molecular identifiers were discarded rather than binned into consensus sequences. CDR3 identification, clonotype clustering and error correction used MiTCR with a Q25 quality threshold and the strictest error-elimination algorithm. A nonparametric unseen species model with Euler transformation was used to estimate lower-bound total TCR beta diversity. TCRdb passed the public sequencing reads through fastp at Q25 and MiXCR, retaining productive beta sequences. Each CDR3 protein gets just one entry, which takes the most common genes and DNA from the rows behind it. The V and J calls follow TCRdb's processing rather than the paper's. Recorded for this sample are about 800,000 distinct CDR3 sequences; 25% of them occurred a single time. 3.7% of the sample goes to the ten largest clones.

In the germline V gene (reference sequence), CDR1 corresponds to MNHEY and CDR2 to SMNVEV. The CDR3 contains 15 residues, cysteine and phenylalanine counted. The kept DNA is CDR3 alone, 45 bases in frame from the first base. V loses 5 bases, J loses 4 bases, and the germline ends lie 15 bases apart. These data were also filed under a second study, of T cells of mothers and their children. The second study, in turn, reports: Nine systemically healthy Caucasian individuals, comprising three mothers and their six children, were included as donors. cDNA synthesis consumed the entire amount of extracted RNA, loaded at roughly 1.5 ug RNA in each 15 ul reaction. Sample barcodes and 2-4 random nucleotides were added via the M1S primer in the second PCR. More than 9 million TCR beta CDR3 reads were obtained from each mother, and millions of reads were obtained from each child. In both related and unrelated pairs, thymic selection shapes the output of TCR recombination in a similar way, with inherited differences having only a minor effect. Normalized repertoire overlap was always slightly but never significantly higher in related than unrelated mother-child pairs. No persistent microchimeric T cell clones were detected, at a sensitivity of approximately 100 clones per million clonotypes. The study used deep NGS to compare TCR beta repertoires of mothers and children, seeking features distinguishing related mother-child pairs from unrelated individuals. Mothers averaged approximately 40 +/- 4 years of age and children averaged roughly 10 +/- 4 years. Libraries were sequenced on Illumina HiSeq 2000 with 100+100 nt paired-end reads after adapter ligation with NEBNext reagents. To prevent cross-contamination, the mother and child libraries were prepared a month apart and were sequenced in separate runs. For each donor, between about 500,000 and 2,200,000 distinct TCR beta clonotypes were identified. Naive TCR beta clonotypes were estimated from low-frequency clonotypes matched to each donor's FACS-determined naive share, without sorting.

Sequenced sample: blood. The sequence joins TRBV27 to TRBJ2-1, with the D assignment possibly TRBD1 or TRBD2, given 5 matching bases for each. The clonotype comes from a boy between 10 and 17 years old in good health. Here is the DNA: TGTGCCAGCAGTGATAAGGGACCTCCGTACAATGAGCAGTTCTTC. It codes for CASSDKGPPYNEQFF.